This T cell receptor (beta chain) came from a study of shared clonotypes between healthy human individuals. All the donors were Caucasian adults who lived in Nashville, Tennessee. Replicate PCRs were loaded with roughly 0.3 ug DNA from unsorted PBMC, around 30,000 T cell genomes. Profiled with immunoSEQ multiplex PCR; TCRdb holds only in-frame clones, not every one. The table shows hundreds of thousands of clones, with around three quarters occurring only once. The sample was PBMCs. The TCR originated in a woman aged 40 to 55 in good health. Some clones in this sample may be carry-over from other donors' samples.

CDR3 in DNA: TGTGCCAGCAGTCGTTCCGGGGAGCTGTTTTTT. Protein product: CASSRSGELFF. The chain employs TRBV25-1 and TRBJ2-2, with no clear D. The germline CDR1 and CDR2 sequences are MGHDK and SYGVNS. The length of the CDR3 is 11 residues. V shed 5 bases and J shed 6 bases, with 4 bases lying between them. The full variable domain, its missing parts supplied by reference TRBV25-1 and TRBJ2-2, is EADIYQTPRYLVIGTGKKITLECSQTMGHDKMYWYQQDPGMELHLIHYSYGVNSTEKGDLSSESTVSRIRTEHFPLTLESARPSHTSQYLCASSRSGELFFGEGSRLTVL.